This is a list of T cell receptor beta chains from one sample in a study of OX40 agonist ivuxolimab in advanced cancers. Assay: immunoSEQ multiplex PCR; the TCRdb copy retains only in-frame clones and omits some. The data hold around 26,000 clones, with approximately 85% observed a single time. Source: CD4+ or CD8+ T cells sorted from blood, taken in a trial of the OX40 agonist ivuxolimab. These receptors originate from an adult with an advanced solid tumor such as melanoma, head and neck, liver or kidney cancer. CDR3s include the opening cysteine and the closing phenylalanine or tryptophan. D genes are given only for firm matches. Clone size appears in some rows only: once, few, many, or a class for an expanded clone.

TRBD1 | NA | TRBJ1-1 | TRBV4-2 | TGTGCCAGCAGCCAGACAGGGAGCACTGAAGCTTTCTTT | CASSQTGSTEAFF
NA | NA | TRBJ2-7 | TRBV4-1 | TGCGCCAGCAGCCAAGATTGGTCAGGGGTATACGAGCAGTACTTC | CASSQDWSGVYEQYF
NA | NA | TRBJ1-3 | TRBV28 | TGTGCCAGCAGTCCCCGGATCTCTGGAAACACCATATATTTT | CASSPRISGNTIYF
NA | NA | TRBJ1-2 | TRBV11-2 | TGTGCCAGCAGCTCCCCAGATGATAACTATGGCTACACCTTC | CASSSPDDNYGYTF
NA | NA | TRBJ1-1 | TRBV29-1 | TGCAGCGTGCACGGGCCCTCTCTACGTCCCCTAGAAGCTTTCTTT | CSVHGPSLRPLEAFF
NA | once | TRBJ1-5 | TRBV4-1 | TGCGCCAGCAGCTCGACAGATAGAGGTCAGCCCCAGCATTTT | CASSSTDRGQPQHF
NA | NA | TRBJ1-1 | TRBV6-1 | TGTGCCAGCAGTGAGCCCGTCGGGTTCACTGAAGCTTTCTTT | CASSEPVGFTEAFF
TRBD1 | NA | TRBJ2-1 | TRBV4-1 | TGCGCCAGCAGCCAAGCGGGACAGGGGGCGTGGAATGAGCAGTTCTTC | CASSQAGQGAWNEQFF
TRBD2 | NA | TRBJ2-7 | TRBV11-2 | TGTGCCAGCAGCCACCGAGGCCGGGGGGGGGCCAACTACGAGCAGTACTTC | CASSHRGRGGANYEQYF
TRBD1 | NA | TRBJ2-2 | TRBV27 | TGTGCCAGCAGTCAGGGGGCGAGGACCGGGGAGCTGTTTTTT | CASSQGARTGELFF
NA | NA | TRBJ2-1 | TRBV7-7 | TGTGCTAGCAGCTTAGAGGTGGGGGCCGGTGAGCAGTTCTTC | CASSLEVGAGEQFF
NA | once | TRBJ2-2 | TRBV4-3 | TGCGCCAGCAGCCAGGGGGGAGAGGGCGTCACCGGGGAGCTGTTTTTT | CASSQGGEGVTGELFF
TRBD1 | NA | TRBJ2-7 | TRBV6-4 | TGTGCCAGCAGCCCCTATCCGGACAGGGTAGGCTACGAGCAGTACTTC | CASSPYPDRVGYEQYF
TRBD1 | NA | TRBJ2-1 | TRBV11-2 | TGTGCCAGCAGCTTAGACTTGGGACAGTACAATGAGCAGTTCTTC | CASSLDLGQYNEQFF
NA | NA | TRBJ1-1 | TRBV27 | TGTGCCAGCAGTCCGGGACTTAACACTGAAGCTTTCTTT | CASSPGLNTEAFF
TRBD2 | NA | TRBJ2-3 | TRBV7-8 | TGTGCCAGCAGCGGATGGACTAGTAACACAGATACGCAGTATTTT | CASSGWTSNTDTQYF
TRBD1 | NA | TRBJ1-2 | TRBV5-1 | TGCGCCAGCAGCTTGGCAGGGACAGGGCTATATGGCTACACCTTC | CASSLAGTGLYGYTF
TRBD2 | NA | TRBJ2-3 | TRBV7-3 | TGTGCCAGCAGCGACGGGACTAGCGGTGCAGATACGCAGTATTTT | CASSDGTSGADTQYF
NA | NA | TRBJ1-1 | TRBV7-7 | TGTGCTAGCAGCCAAGGGTCGAACACTGAAGCTTTCTTT | CASSQGSNTEAFF
TRBD1 | NA | TRBJ1-6 | TRBV5-5 | TGTGCCAGCAGCAATGACAGGGGACTAGATAATTCACCCCTCCACTTT | CASSNDRGLDNSPLHF
TRBD2 | NA | TRBJ2-7 | TRBV2 | TGTGCCAGCAGTGCGGCTAGCGGGTTTCTCGAGCAGTACTTC | CASSAASGFLEQYF
TRBD1 | NA | TRBJ1-1 | TRBV7-9 | TGTGCCAGCAGCGCGACAGGGGGCACTGAAGCTTTCTTT | CASSATGGTEAFF
NA | NA | TRBJ1-1 | TRBV6-4 | TGTGCCAGCAGTGACTCGGGGGCCACTGAAGCTTTCTTT | CASSDSGATEAFF
NA | NA | TRBJ2-3 | TRBV10-2 | TGCGCCAGCAGTGAGCACCCTCCAGATACGCAGTATTTT | CASSEHPPDTQYF
TRBD1 | NA | TRBJ2-7 | TRBV19 | TGTGCCAGTAGCTACGGACAGGGGGCCTACGAGCAGTACTTC | CASSYGQGAYEQYF
TRBD2 | NA | TRBJ2-1 | TRBV6-1 | TGTGCCAGCAGTAGTAGCGGGAGATACTACAATGAGCAGTTCTTC | CASSSSGRYYNEQFF
NA | NA | TRBJ2-7 | TRBV7-2 | TGTGCCAGCAGCCCACGAGCACCAAGCTCCTACGAGCAGTACTTC | CASSPRAPSSYEQYF
NA | few | TRBJ2-7 | TRBV27 | TGTGCCAGCAGTTTATCCCGGGGGAACGAGCAGTACTTC | CASSLSRGNEQYF
TRBD2 | NA | TRBJ2-3 | TRBV7-6 | TGTGCCAGCAGCCAGGAGCGGGGACGCACAGATACGCAGTATTTT | CASSQERGRTDTQYF
TRBD1 | NA | TRBJ1-1 | TRBV29-1 | TGCAGCGGAGGGGACAGCTGGTTCACTGAAGCTTTCTTT | CSGGDSWFTEAFF
TRBD2 | NA | TRBJ2-1 | TRBV10-3 | TGTGCCATCAGTGAGTCGCTAGCGGGAAGTTTATATGAGCAGTTCTTC | CAISESLAGSLYEQFF
NA | NA | TRBJ2-7 | TRBV5-4 | TGTGCCAGCAGCTTCGCAGGCTACGAGCAGTACTTC | CASSFAGYEQYF
TRBD2 | NA | TRBJ2-1 | TRBV4-1 | TGCGCTAGCAGCCCGGGAGGGTACAATGAGCAGTTCTTC | CASSPGGYNEQFF
NA | few | TRBJ1-5 | TRBV7-9 | TGTGCCAGCAGCCGGGAGGGGTACGAGCAGCCCCAGCATTTT | CASSREGYEQPQHF
NA | NA | TRBJ2-5 | TRBV2 | TGTGCCAGCACCCGCAGGGTGGGAGAGACCCAGTACTTC | CASTRRVGETQYF
TRBD2 | medium-sized | TRBJ2-1 | TRBV28 | TGTGCCAGCAGTTTATGGACTAGCGGGAGGGCCCTCGATGAGCAGTTCTTC | CASSLWTSGRALDEQFF